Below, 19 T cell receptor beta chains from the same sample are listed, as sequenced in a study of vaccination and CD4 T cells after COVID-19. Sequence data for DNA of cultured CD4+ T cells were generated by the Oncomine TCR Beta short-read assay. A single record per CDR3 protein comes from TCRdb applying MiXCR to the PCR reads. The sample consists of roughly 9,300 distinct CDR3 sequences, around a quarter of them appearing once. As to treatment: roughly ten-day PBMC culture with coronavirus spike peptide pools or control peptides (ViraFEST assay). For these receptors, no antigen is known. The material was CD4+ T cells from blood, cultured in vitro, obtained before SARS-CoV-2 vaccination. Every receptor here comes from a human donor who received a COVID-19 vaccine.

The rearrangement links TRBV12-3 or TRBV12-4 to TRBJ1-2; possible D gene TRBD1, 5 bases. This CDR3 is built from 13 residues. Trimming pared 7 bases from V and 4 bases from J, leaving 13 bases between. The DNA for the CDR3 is TGTGCCAGCACCGTTTCGGGGACCTATGGCTACACCTTC. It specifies CASTVSGTYGYTF.

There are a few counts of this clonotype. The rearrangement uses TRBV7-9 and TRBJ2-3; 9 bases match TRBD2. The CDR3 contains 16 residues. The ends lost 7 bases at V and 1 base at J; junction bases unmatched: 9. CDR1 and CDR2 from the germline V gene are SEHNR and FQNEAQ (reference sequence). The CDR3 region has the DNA TGTGCCAGCACCCTAAGCGGGGGGTCTGGCACAGATACGCAGTATTTT. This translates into CASTLSGGSGTDTQYF.

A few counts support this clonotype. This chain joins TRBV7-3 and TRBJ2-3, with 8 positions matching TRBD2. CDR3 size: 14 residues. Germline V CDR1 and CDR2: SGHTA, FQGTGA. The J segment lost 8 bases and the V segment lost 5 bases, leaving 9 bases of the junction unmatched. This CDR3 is CASSREGTGSTQYF. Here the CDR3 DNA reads TGTGCCAGCAGCCGGGAGGGTACGGGGAGTACGCAGTATTTT.

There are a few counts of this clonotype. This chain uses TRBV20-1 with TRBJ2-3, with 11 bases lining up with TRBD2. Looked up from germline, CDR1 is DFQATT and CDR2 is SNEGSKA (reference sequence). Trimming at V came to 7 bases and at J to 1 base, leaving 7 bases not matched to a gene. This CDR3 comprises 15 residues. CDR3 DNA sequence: TGCAGTGTTCGAGCGACTAGCGGGGGCACAGATACGCAGTATTTT. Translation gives CSVRATSGGTDTQYF.

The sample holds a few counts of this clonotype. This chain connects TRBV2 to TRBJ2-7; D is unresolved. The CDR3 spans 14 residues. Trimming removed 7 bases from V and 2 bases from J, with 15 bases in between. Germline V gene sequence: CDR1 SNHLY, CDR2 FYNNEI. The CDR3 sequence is CASTLPRPPYEQYF. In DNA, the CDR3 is TGTGCCAGCACCCTACCCCGACCACCCTACGAGCAGTACTTC.

CDR3 DNA: TGTGCCAGCAGCGTTACTAGCGGGGGGGCCAATGAGCAGTTCTTC. Amino acids: CASSVTSGGANEQFF. This chain uses TRBV9 with TRBJ2-1; 13 nucleotides align to TRBD2. The CDR3 contains 15 residues. The V gene end was trimmed by 2 bases and the J gene end by 6 bases; junction bases not matched to a gene: 2. Germline CDR1 reads SGDLS; CDR2 reads YYNGEE.

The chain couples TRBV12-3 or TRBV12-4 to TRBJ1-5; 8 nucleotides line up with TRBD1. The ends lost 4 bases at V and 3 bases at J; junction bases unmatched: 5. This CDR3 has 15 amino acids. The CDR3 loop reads CASSSHRGANQPQHF. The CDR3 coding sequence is TGTGCCAGCAGTTCGCACAGGGGGGCCAATCAGCCCCAGCATTTT.

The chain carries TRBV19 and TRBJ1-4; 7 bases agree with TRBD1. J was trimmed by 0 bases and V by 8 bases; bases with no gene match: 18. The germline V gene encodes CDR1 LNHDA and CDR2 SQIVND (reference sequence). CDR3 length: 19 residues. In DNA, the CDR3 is TGTGCCAGTGGGGCCCCCCCGGGACAGAGATATTCAACTAATGAAAAACTGTTTTTT. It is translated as CASGAPPGQRYSTNEKLFF.

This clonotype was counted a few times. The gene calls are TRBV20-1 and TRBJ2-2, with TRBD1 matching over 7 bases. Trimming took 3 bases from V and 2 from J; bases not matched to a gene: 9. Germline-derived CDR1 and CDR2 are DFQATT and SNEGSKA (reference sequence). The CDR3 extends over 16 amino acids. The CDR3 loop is CSARESGTDNTGELFF. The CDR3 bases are TGCAGTGCTAGGGAGAGTGGGACAGACAACACCGGGGAGCTGTTTTTT.

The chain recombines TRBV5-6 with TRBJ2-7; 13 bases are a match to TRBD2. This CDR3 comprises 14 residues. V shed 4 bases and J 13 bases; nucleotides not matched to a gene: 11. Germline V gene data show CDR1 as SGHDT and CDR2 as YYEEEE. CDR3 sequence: CASSAPGTSGDSYF. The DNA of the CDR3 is TGTGCCAGCAGCGCGCCCGGGACTAGCGGGGACTCATACTTC.

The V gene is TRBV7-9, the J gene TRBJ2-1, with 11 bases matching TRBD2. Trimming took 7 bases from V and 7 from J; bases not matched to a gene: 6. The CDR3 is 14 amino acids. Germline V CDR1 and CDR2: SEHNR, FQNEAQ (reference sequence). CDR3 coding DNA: TGTGCCAGCACCACTAGCGGGGGTGGTAATGAGCAGTTCTTC. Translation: CASTTSGGGNEQFF.

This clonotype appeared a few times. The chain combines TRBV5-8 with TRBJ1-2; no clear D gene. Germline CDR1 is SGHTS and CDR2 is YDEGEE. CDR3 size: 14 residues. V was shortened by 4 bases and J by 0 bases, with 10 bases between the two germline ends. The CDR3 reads CASSPETTNYGYTF. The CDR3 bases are TGTGCCAGCAGCCCAGAGACCACTAACTATGGCTACACCTTC. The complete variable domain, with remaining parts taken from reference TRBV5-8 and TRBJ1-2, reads EAGVTQSPTHLIKTRGQQATLRCSPISGHTSVYWYQQALGLGLQFLLWYDEGEERNRGNFPPRFSGRQFPNYSSELNVNALELEDSALYLCASSPETTNYGYTFGSGTRLTVV.

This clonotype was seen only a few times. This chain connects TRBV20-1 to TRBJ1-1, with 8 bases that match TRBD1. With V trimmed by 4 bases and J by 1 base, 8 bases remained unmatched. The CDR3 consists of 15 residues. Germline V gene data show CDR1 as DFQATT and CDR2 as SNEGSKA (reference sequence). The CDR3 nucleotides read TGCAGTGCTACCTCGGAGGACAGGGCGAACACTGAAGCTTTCTTT. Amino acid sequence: CSATSEDRANTEAFF.

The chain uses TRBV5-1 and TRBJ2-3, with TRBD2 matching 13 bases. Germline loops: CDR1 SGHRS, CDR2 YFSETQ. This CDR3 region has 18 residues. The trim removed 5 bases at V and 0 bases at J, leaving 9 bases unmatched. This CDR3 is CASRTGLAGASSTDTQYF. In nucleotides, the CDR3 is TGCGCCAGCAGGACCGGACTAGCGGGGGCCTCTAGCACAGATACGCAGTATTTT.

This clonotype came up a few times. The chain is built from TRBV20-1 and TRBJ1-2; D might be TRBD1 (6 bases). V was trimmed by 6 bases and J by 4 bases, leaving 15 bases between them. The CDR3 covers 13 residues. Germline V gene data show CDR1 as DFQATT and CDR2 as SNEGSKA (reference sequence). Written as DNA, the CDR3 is TGCAGTGCCTGGACAGCCAACCTCTATGGCTACACCTTC. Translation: CSAWTANLYGYTF.

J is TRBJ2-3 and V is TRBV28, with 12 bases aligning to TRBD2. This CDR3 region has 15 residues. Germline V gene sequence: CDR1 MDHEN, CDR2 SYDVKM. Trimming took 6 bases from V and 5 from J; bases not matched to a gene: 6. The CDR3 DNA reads TGTGCCAGCAGCGCTAGCGGGGGGGCGAGAGATACGCAGTATTTT. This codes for CASSASGGARDTQYF. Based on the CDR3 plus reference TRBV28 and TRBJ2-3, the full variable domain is DVKVTQSSRYLVKRTGEKVFLECVQDMDHENMFWYRQDPGLGLRLIYFSYDVKMKEKGDIPEGYSVSREKKERFSLILESASTNQTSMYLCASSASGGARDTQYFGPGTRLTVL.

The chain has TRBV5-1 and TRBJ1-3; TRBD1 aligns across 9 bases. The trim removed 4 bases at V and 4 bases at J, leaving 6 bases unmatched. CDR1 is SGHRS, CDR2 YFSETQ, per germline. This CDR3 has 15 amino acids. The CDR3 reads CASSVGTGKGNTIYF. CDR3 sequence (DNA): TGCGCCAGCAGCGTCGGGACAGGGAAAGGAAACACCATATATTTT.

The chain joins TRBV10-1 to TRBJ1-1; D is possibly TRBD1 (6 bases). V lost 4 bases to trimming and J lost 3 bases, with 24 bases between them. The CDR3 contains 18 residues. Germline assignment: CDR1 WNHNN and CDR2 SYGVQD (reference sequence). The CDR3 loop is CASSVTRDTKGRDTEAFF. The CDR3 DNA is TGCGCCAGCAGTGTCACCCGGGACACCAAAGGGCGCGACACTGAAGCTTTCTTT.

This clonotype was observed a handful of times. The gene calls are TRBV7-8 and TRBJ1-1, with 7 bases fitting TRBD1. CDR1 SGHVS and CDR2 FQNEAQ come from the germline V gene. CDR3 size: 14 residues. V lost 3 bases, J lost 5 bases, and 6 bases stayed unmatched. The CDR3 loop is CASSFRQGFTEAFF. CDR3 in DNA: TGTGCCAGCAGCTTCAGACAGGGATTTACTGAAGCTTTCTTT.